This T cell receptor beta chain originates from a study of cytomegalovirus exposure and HLA in healthy donors. Findings and limits, study-wide: According to a later analysis, TCR clusters from the first cohort tended to co-occur in the 120 or so validation repertoires. The study recorded some 160 TCR beta chains that were cytomegalovirus-associated.

Concerning this clone itself: Its antigen is undetermined.

The CDR3 length is 15 residues. Per germline, CDR1 MNHEY and CDR2 SVGAGI. V was trimmed by 0 bases and J by 0 bases, leaving 8 bases between them. The protocol was immunoSEQ multiplex PCR, while the TCRdb copy is restricted to in-frame clones and leaves out a portion. This table has about 330,000 clones, 75% to 90% appearing once. Material: PBMCs. This sequence originates from a woman between 25 and 40 years old in good health and CMV-seropositive. The chain is built from TRBV6-5 and TRBJ1-2; D is uncertain. The CDR3 is CASSYSAGANYGYTF. CDR3 nucleotides: TGTGCCAGCAGTTACTCGGCGGGTGCTAACTATGGCTACACCTTC.